This T cell receptor (beta chain) was recovered during a study of cytomegalovirus exposure and HLA in healthy donors. This PCR relied on a set of 60 Vbeta primers and 13 Jbeta primers. The method was immunoSEQ multiplex PCR; TCRdb's version includes in-frame clones alone and lacks a portion of them. The sample gives about 88,000 clones, about 87% of which show up once; roughly 2.2% is in the top ten. The germline gives CDR1 MDHEN, CDR2 SYDVKM. V lost 10 bases, J lost 1 base, and 10 bases lay in between. There are 12 residues in the CDR3. Sequenced input: PBMCs. This receptor was identified in a man aged 18 to 30 in good health and CMV-seronegative. The V call is TRBV28, the J call TRBJ1-1; no clear D. The CDR3 sequence is CATTIKNTEAFF. Written as DNA, the CDR3 is TGTGCCACCACTATTAAGAACACTGAAGCTTTCTTT. The variable domain in full, with the rest retrieved from reference TRBV28 and TRBJ1-1, is DVKVTQSSRYLVKRTGEKVFLECVQDMDHENMFWYRQDPGLGLRLIYFSYDVKMKEKGDIPEGYSVSREKKERFSLILESASTNQTSMYLCATTIKNTEAFFGQGTRLTVV.